The text below deals with one T cell receptor beta chain. It was during active infection that Seattle patients were enrolled and then longitudinally followed. Trimming took off 3 bases at V and 0 bases at J, with 13 bases between the two ends. CDR3 length: 16 residues. Germline assignment: CDR1 SGDLS and CDR2 YYNGEE. The repertoire was sequenced with immunoSEQ multiplex PCR; TCRdb's copy has only in-frame clones and lacks some. The repertoire holds roughly 150,000 clones, with 70% to 90% as singletons. The record originates from a study of blood T cell repertoires in COVID-19. Study information: The United States, Italy and Spain supplied acute and convalescent COVID-19 samples. Sample material is recorded as cDNA or gDNA derived from T cells, B-cell-depleted T cells, or PBMCs.

The receptor was derived from a woman of 80 years or more with COVID-19, enrolled during active disease. The J gene is TRBJ1-3, the V gene TRBV9; D is uncertain. Sequencing input: peripheral blood. The CDR3 here is CASSAQGLLSGNTIYF. The CDR3 bases are TGTGCCAGCAGCGCCCAAGGACTGCTCTCTGGAAACACCATATATTTT.